A single sample gave rise to the 23 T cell receptor beta chains below, sequenced in a study of control samples from healthy donors and cancer patients. Method: immunoSEQ multiplex PCR; TCRdb's copy keeps in-frame clones and lacks some. The table lists approximately 230,000 clones, roughly four fifths of them singletons. The sequenced sample consisted of PBMCs. The source is a woman aged 55-69 years with lung cancer.

The gene calls are TRBV25-1 and TRBJ1-4, with TRBD1 matching 9 bases. Germline values: CDR1 MGHDK, CDR2 SYGVNS. J lost 5 bases, V lost 6 bases, and 10 bases had no gene match. The CDR3 runs 16 residues. The CDR3 region has the DNA TGTGCCAGCAGCGATCTAGGGACAGGGATAAATGAAAAACTGTTTTTT. Translation: CASSDLGTGINEKLFF.

The rearrangement joins TRBV19 to TRBJ1-5; 7 nucleotides line up with TRBD1. V trimming: 5 bases; J trimming: 3 bases; junction bases outside the gene matches: 13. This CDR3 contains 17 residues. Germline CDR1 is LNHDA and CDR2 is SQIVND (reference sequence). The CDR3 region is CASSSGSRQGHNQPQHF. As DNA, the CDR3 is TGTGCCAGTAGTTCGGGGAGCCGACAGGGACACAATCAGCCCCAGCATTTT.

This chain connects TRBV5-4 to TRBJ1-6; tentative D call: TRBD1 (5 bases). The germline V gene has CDR1 SGHNT and CDR2 YYREEE (reference sequence). The V and J ends lost 0 bases and 9 bases respectively, with 16 bases between them. This CDR3 is built from 16 residues. CDR3 bases: TGTGCCAGCAGCTTGGAGGGGTTGCGGGTGGGTTCACCCCTCCACTTT. Protein sequence: CASSLEGLRVGSPLHF.

This sequence joins TRBV2 and TRBJ1-4; 11 positions match TRBD1. The CDR3 loop spans 15 amino acids. J was trimmed by 7 bases and V by 7 bases; bases with no gene match: 8. Germline loops: CDR1 SNHLY, CDR2 FYNNEI. DNA of the CDR3: TGTGCCAGCACCCGAGGGGGACAGGGGGGTGAAAAACTGTTTTTT. Its protein is CASTRGGQGGEKLFF.

The rearrangement joins TRBV5-1 to TRBJ2-1, with D unclear. The CDR3 has 12 amino acids. V dropped 0 bases and J dropped 10 bases, with 8 bases sitting between them. The V gene's germline CDR1 is SGHRS and CDR2 YFSETQ. This CDR3 is CASSLGGEEQFF. DNA of the CDR3: TGCGCCAGCAGCTTGGGTGGAGAGGAGCAGTTCTTC.

The DNA of the CDR3 is TGTGCCAGCTCAAAAAGCGTCCGGGATAACACCGGGGAGCTGTTTTTT. Protein sequence: CASSKSVRDNTGELFF. The chain is built from TRBV18 and TRBJ2-2, with D perhaps TRBD2 (5 bases). Trimming stripped 5 bases from V and 2 bases from J, with 15 bases between. CDR1 and CDR2 from the germline V gene are KGHSH and LQKENI. This CDR3 is built from 16 residues.

The chain is built from TRBV5-1 and TRBJ2-2; D is uncertain. V was pared by 4 bases and J by 0 bases, with 7 bases between. Per the germline V gene, CDR1 is SGHRS and CDR2 is YFSETQ. This CDR3 has 14 amino acids. The DNA of the CDR3 is TGCGCCAGCAGCCATGAACCGAACACCGGGGAGCTGTTTTTT. The encoded protein is CASSHEPNTGELFF.

The genes are TRBV6-6 and TRBJ2-7; 7 positions match TRBD1. With V trimmed by 0 bases and J by 4 bases, 3 bases remained unmatched. The germline CDR1 and CDR2 sequences are MNHNY and SVGAGI (reference sequence). The CDR3 spans 14 residues. CDR3 coding DNA: TGTGCCAGCAGTTACTCGAGGGGGCCATACGAGCAGTACTTC. This sequence encodes CASSYSRGPYEQYF.

The rearrangement uses TRBV5-4 and TRBJ2-5, with TRBD1 matching 9 bases. The V segment lost 0 bases and the J segment 2 bases; nucleotides outside the gene matches: 5. Germline V CDR1 and CDR2: SGHNT, YYREEE (reference sequence). The CDR3 runs to 16 residues. In DNA, the CDR3 is TGTGCCAGCAGCTTGGCGGGACAGGGTCCGCAAGAGACCCAGTACTTC. Its translation is CASSLAGQGPQETQYF.

V gene TRBV29-1 combines with J gene TRBJ2-5, with D perhaps matching TRBD1 (6 bases). In germline, CDR1 is SQVTM, CDR2 ANQGSEA. The V end was cut by 7 bases, the J end by 2 bases, with 17 bases between. CDR3 length: 14 residues. CDR3 sequence (DNA): TGCAGCGCCAGCACAGGGACGGGGCAAGAGACCCAGTACTTC. Residues: CSASTGTGQETQYF.

This sequence joins TRBV5-1 and TRBJ1-2, with D maybe TRBD1 (6 bases). Germline assignment: CDR1 SGHRS and CDR2 YFSETQ. The CDR3 is made up of 14 amino acids. V lost 4 bases, J lost 1 base, and 11 bases lay in between. The CDR3 nucleotides are TGCGCCAGCAGCAAGGGGGACAATAACTATGGCTACACCTTC. Protein product: CASSKGDNNYGYTF. Variable domain in full (rest from reference TRBV5-1 and TRBJ1-2): KAGVTQTPRYLIKTRGQQVTLSCSPISGHRSVSWYQQTPGQGLQFLFEYFSETQRNKGNFPGRFSGRQFSNSRSEMNVSTLELGDSALYLCASSKGDNNYGYTFGSGTRLTVV.

The genes are TRBV19 and TRBJ1-2; D possibly corresponds to TRBD1 (6 bases). The V gene's germline CDR1 is LNHDA and CDR2 SQIVND (reference sequence). Deletions cut 6 bases from V and 5 bases from J, with 13 bases between. The CDR3 sequence is 13 residues long. The CDR3 protein is CASSTTGWYGYTF. The DNA for the CDR3 is TGTGCCAGTAGCACGACAGGATGGTATGGCTACACCTTC.

The rearrangement joins TRBV27 to TRBJ2-3; D remains ambiguous. This CDR3 has 15 amino acids. Germline V CDR1 and CDR2: MNHEY, SMNVEV (reference sequence). V lost 4 bases, J lost 5 bases, and 16 bases lay in between. The CDR3 sequence: CASSSAWASLDTQYF. The CDR3 DNA sequence: TGTGCCAGCAGTTCGGCCTGGGCCTCCTTAGATACGCAGTATTTT.

V and J are TRBV5-4 and TRBJ2-7; 9 bases match TRBD1. Unmatched junction bases numbered 2, after V lost 0 bases and J lost 1 base. The V gene's germline CDR1 is SGHNT and CDR2 YYREEE (reference sequence). This CDR3 has 15 residues. The CDR3 reads CASSLAGTGSYEQYF. DNA of the CDR3: TGTGCCAGCAGCTTGGCGGGGACAGGGTCCTACGAGCAGTACTTC.

The chain uses TRBV11-2 and TRBJ2-3; D possibly matches TRBD1 or TRBD2 (6 bases each). CDR1 is SGHAT and CDR2 is FQNNGV in the germline V gene. Trimming pared 3 bases from V and 2 bases from J, leaving 12 bases between. CDR3 length: 15 amino acids. The CDR3 loop reads CASSLGGTYTDTQYF. The DNA of the CDR3 is TGTGCCAGCAGCTTGGGGGGCACCTACACAGATACGCAGTATTTT.

This chain joins TRBV18 and TRBJ2-1; TRBD1 is a possible D gene (5 bases). V lost 2 bases to trimming and J lost 7 bases, with 12 bases between them. Looked up from germline, CDR1 is KGHSH and CDR2 is LQKENI. This CDR3 is 14 amino acids long. CDR3 nucleotide sequence: TGTGCCAGCTCACCAGGGGCCCTCTGGAATGAGCAGTTCTTC. Its protein product is CASSPGALWNEQFF. Full variable domain (remainder filled in from reference TRBV18 and TRBJ2-1): NAGVMQNPRHLVRRRGQEARLRCSPMKGHSHVYWYRQLPEEGLKFMVYLQKENIIDESGMPKERFSAEFPKEGPSILRIQQVVRGDSAAYFCASSPGALWNEQFFGPGTRLTVL.

The CDR3 spells CASSVDGLPRQPQHF. For the CDR3, the DNA is TGTGCCAGCAGTGTCGACGGACTACCTCGACAGCCCCAGCATTTT. The J gene is TRBJ1-5, the V gene TRBV2, with D unresolved. The CDR3 covers 15 residues. V gave up 4 bases and J gave up 7 bases, with 17 bases separating them. Looked up from germline, CDR1 is SNHLY and CDR2 is FYNNEI.

This clone was counted a few times. The CDR3 bases are TGTGCCAGCAGGTCGGTTAGCGGGAGGGCCGGAAGCGGGGAGCTGTTTTTT. Translation gives CASRSVSGRAGSGELFF. The V call is TRBV27, the J call TRBJ2-2, with 11 bases aligning to TRBD2. CDR1 and CDR2 from the germline V gene are MNHEY and SMNVEV (reference sequence). The CDR3 sequence is 17 residues long. Trimming removed 6 bases from V and 7 bases from J; junction bases left unmatched: 13.

V and J are TRBV5-1 and TRBJ2-3, with D possibly being TRBD2 (6 bases). This CDR3 contains 16 residues. Germline lookup yields CDR1 SGHRS and CDR2 YFSETQ. Trimming cost V 0 bases and J 2 bases, with 13 bases left between them. CDR3 in amino acids: CASSLAGSGVTDTQYF. DNA for the CDR3: TGCGCCAGCAGCTTGGCGGGTAGCGGCGTCACAGATACGCAGTATTTT. The whole variable domain, remainder taken from reference TRBV5-1 and TRBJ2-3, is KAGVTQTPRYLIKTRGQQVTLSCSPISGHRSVSWYQQTPGQGLQFLFEYFSETQRNKGNFPGRFSGRQFSNSRSEMNVSTLELGDSALYLCASSLAGSGVTDTQYFGPGTRLTVL.

The CDR3 region has the DNA TGTGCCAGCAGTAAGGGTACCAATGAGCAGTTCTTC. Encoded protein: CASSKGTNEQFF. The chain links TRBV12-3 or TRBV12-4 to TRBJ2-1; D remains unclear. V lost 5 bases to trimming and J lost 6 bases, with 8 bases between them. The CDR3 length is 12 residues.

This chain uses TRBV18 with TRBJ2-4; 11 nucleotides match TRBD2. V was pared by 2 bases and J by 0 bases, with 3 bases of the junction left unmatched. The CDR3 covers 17 residues. Germline V gives CDR1 KGHSH, CDR2 LQKENI. CDR3 nucleotide sequence: TGTGCCAGCTCACCAATGGGACTAGCGGTAGCCAAAAACATTCAGTACTTC. It codes for CASSPMGLAVAKNIQYF.

The rearrangement links TRBV5-8 to TRBJ1-1, with a possible D match to TRBD1 (5 bases). The length of the CDR3 is 15 residues. The V gene's germline CDR1 is SGHTS and CDR2 YDEGEE. Trimming cost V 1 base and J 4 bases, with 14 bases left between them. For the CDR3, the DNA is TGTGCCAGCAGCTTGCAGGGCTACGATAGCACTGAAGCTTTCTTT. Translated, it gives CASSLQGYDSTEAFF.

This clone was seen only once. The CDR3 sequence is CASSDNRGNTIYF. CDR3 nucleotides: TGTGCCAGCAGCGACAATAGGGGAAACACCATATATTTT. J is TRBJ1-3 and V is TRBV11-2, with D uncertain. Germline CDR1 reads SGHAT; CDR2 reads FQNNGV. The CDR3 totals 13 residues. Trimming removed 5 bases from V and 4 bases from J, with 9 bases in between.